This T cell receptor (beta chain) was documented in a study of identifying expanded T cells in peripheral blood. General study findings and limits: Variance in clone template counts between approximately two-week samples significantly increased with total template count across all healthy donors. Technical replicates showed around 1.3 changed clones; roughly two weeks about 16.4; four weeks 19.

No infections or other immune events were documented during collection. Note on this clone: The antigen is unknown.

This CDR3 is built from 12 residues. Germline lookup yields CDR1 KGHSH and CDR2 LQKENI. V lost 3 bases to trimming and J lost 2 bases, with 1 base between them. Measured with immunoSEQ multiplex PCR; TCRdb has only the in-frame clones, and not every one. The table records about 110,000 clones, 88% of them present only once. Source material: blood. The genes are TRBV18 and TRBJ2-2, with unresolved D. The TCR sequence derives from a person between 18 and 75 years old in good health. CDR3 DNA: TGTGCCAGCTCACCCAACACCGGGGAGCTGTTTTTT. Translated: CASSPNTGELFF.